These T cell receptor beta chains were read from a single sample in a study of T cell responses to AZD1222 COVID-19 vaccine. This table comes from immunoSEQ multiplex PCR, and its TCRdb copy is limited to in-frame clones, with some not included. Here the sample spans approximately 200,000 clones, roughly nine tenths being singletons. This material consisted of peripheral blood, taken 28 days after the second AZD1222 dose. The receptors were sampled from an adult who received the AZD1222 COVID-19 vaccine. Each CDR3 is given without its conserved first and last residue.

v_gene | CDR3aa
TRBV7-9 | ASSLVAHAETQY
TRBV28 | ASSGTGLPGNTIY
TRBV10-1 | ASSDSGRSYEQY
TRBV5-5 | ASSLGLAEIRGETQY
TRBV6-4 | ASRDTYSGVGTEAF
TRBV11-2 | ASSLVYGLATYEQY
TRBV28 | ASSFTPGEKLF
TRBV7-9 | ASSSGQGASGYT
TRBV28 | ASMGPSSYEQY
TRBV5-3 | AGLPGTARLSGNTIY
TRBV6-1 | ASSEWATF
TRBV4-2 | ASSQSVVTGGLMVEQY
TRBV28 | ASRLGGEKLF
TRBV28 | ASSGTGDGYT
TRBV3-1/TRBV3-2 | ASSRQGEQY
TRBV7-2 | ASSPQRGGQPQH
TRBV18 | ASSPRLTGGADGYT
TRBV3-1/TRBV3-2 | ASSQARLAAYTGELF
TRBV28 | ASSGGYSGIYNEQF
TRBV15 | ATRKWGPPRTDTQY
TRBV5-5 | ASSLGGGGQPQH
TRBV7-9 | ASSTAGQGTEQY
TRBV19 | ASSIDGRPNYGYT
TRBV4-2 | ASSQAATPGVVNGYT
TRBV9 | ASSVSGSYPYEQY
TRBV6-1 | ASSEGLAGADTQY
TRBV24-1 | ATSDHGTVGGYT
TRBV28 | ASSLGGGRESPLH
TRBV29-1 | SAAHYTGTGQQF
TRBV15 | ATSSDPASGRSIEQF
TRBV27 | ASSLQTPLARFYEQY
TRBV5-1 | ASSLGGSNDETQY